This record looks at one TCR beta chain sequence and its context. TCRdb's copy holds only in-frame clones and misses some; the assay was immunoSEQ multiplex PCR. This table holds roughly 250,000 clones, more than 65% found once. This sample is part of a study of Tregs in tolerant kidney transplant recipients. This CDR3 comprises 14 residues. V shed 2 bases and J shed 3 bases, with 12 bases lying between them. CDR1 and CDR2 from the germline V gene are SGHTS and YDEGEE. CD4+CD25+CD127- Tregs, CD4+CD25- non-Tregs, CD4 and CD8 cells were sorted. The sequence was collected from a human donor in good health. The chain carries TRBV5-8 and TRBJ2-7; the D gene is possibly TRBD1 (5 bases). Sequenced material: CD4+ T cells from blood. The CDR3 DNA follows: TGTGCCAGCAGCTTCACACAGGTCTTCTACGAGCAGTACTTC. This encodes CASSFTQVFYEQYF.